A selection of T cell receptor beta chains follows, all from one sample in a study of T cells in Graves' hyperthyroidism and ophthalmopathy. MiXCR was run by TCRdb on the multiplex PCR reads, yielding one entry per CDR3 protein. Of just over 550,000 distinct CDR3 sequences listed, 40% to 55% are singletons. The sequencing input was peripheral blood or thyroid tissue (not recorded which). The receptors here all came from a woman aged 18-29 years with Graves' hyperthyroidism. The CDR3 runs from the conserved cysteine through the conserved F or W. A D gene is named only where the DNA matches it firmly. Clone size, where shown, is once, few, many, or a class for clones that have expanded.

d_gene: NA; v_gene: TRBV12-3/TRBV12-4; j_gene: TRBJ1-5; abundance: NA; CDR3nt: TGTGCCAGCAGTTCCACAAGCATCGGGCTGGGCAATCAGCCCCAGCATTTT; CDR3aa: CASSSTSIGLGNQPQHF
d_gene: NA; v_gene: TRBV4-1; j_gene: TRBJ2-7; abundance: NA; CDR3nt: TGCGCCAGCAGCCAAGGCGACAGATCCTACGAGCAGTACTTC; CDR3aa: CASSQGDRSYEQYF
d_gene: NA; v_gene: TRBV29-1; j_gene: TRBJ2-7; abundance: many; CDR3nt: TGCAGCGTCGGGGACCGCTCCTACGAGCAGTACTTC; CDR3aa: CSVGDRSYEQYF
d_gene: TRBD1; v_gene: TRBV12-3/TRBV12-4; j_gene: TRBJ2-7; abundance: NA; CDR3nt: TGTGCCAGCAGTTTTGGACAGGGGGCGAGGGAGCAGTACTTC; CDR3aa: CASSFGQGAREQYF
d_gene: NA; v_gene: TRBV10-3; j_gene: TRBJ1-1; abundance: NA; CDR3nt: TGTGCCATCAGTTTGACTCAAAGAACGAACACTGAAGCTTTCTTT; CDR3aa: CAISLTQRTNTEAFF
d_gene: NA; v_gene: TRBV6-6; j_gene: TRBJ2-7; abundance: few; CDR3nt: TGTGCCAGCAGTCGGACGTACTCCTACGAGCAGTACTTC; CDR3aa: CASSRTYSYEQYF
d_gene: TRBD1; v_gene: TRBV20-1; j_gene: TRBJ2-2; abundance: NA; CDR3nt: TGCAGTGCACCCGGACAGGGCACCGGGGAGCTGTTTTTT; CDR3aa: CSAPGQGTGELFF
d_gene: NA; v_gene: TRBV6-6; j_gene: TRBJ1-5; abundance: NA; CDR3nt: TGTGCCAGCAGTTTAAAAGGGGGAGACCAGCCCCAGCATTTT; CDR3aa: CASSLKGGDQPQHF
d_gene: NA; v_gene: TRBV7-9; j_gene: TRBJ2-7; abundance: few; CDR3nt: TGTGCCAGCAGCTTGGGTGGGTACAGCACCTACGAGCAGTACTTC; CDR3aa: CASSLGGYSTYEQYF
d_gene: TRBD1; v_gene: TRBV7-2; j_gene: TRBJ1-2; abundance: many; CDR3nt: TGTGCCAGCAGCACCAGGACAGGGGATTATGGCTACACCTTC; CDR3aa: CASSTRTGDYGYTF
d_gene: NA; v_gene: TRBV7-9; j_gene: TRBJ1-2; abundance: few; CDR3nt: TGTGCCAGCACCTTCAAGGCAGGGAAAAGCTATGGCTACACCTTC; CDR3aa: CASTFKAGKSYGYTF
d_gene: NA; v_gene: TRBV6-1; j_gene: TRBJ2-5; abundance: NA; CDR3nt: TGTGCCAGCAGTGAATGGGCTCTGGAGACCCAGTACTTC; CDR3aa: CASSEWALETQYF
d_gene: NA; v_gene: TRBV11-3; j_gene: TRBJ2-7; abundance: NA; CDR3nt: TGTGCCAGCAGCTTCGGAACCGGAAAGCGCCCCTACGAGCAGTACTTC; CDR3aa: CASSFGTGKRPYEQYF
d_gene: NA; v_gene: TRBV7-8; j_gene: TRBJ1-5; abundance: few; CDR3nt: TGTGCCAGCAGCTTTGGATTCGCGGGGGCGGCGGGGAAGCAGCCCCAGCATTTT; CDR3aa: CASSFGFAGAAGKQPQHF
d_gene: TRBD2; v_gene: TRBV10-3; j_gene: TRBJ2-2; abundance: NA; CDR3nt: TGTGCCAGTAGCGGGAGGGCCGTGAACACCGGGGAGCTGTTTTTT; CDR3aa: CASSGRAVNTGELFF
d_gene: NA; v_gene: TRBV10-3; j_gene: TRBJ2-5; abundance: NA; CDR3nt: TGTGCCAGCGACCGGGCAGTGCTGAATTGGGAGACCCAGTACTTC; CDR3aa: CASDRAVLNWETQYF
d_gene: NA; v_gene: TRBV14; j_gene: TRBJ1-2; abundance: few; CDR3nt: TGTGCCAGCAGCCTATACGGGACGGCCGATGGCTACACCTTC; CDR3aa: CASSLYGTADGYTF
d_gene: NA; v_gene: TRBV10-3; j_gene: TRBJ1-5; abundance: many; CDR3nt: TGTGCCATCAGTGCCATCAACAGCGCTTATAGCAATCAGCCCCAGCATTTT; CDR3aa: CAISAINSAYSNQPQHF
d_gene: NA; v_gene: TRBV20-1; j_gene: TRBJ2-6; abundance: NA; CDR3nt: TGCAGTGCTAGAGATTGGGTCTCTGGGGCCAACGTCCTGACTTTC; CDR3aa: CSARDWVSGANVLTF
d_gene: NA; v_gene: TRBV7-6; j_gene: TRBJ1-2; abundance: few; CDR3nt: TGTGCCAGCAGCCCCACCGGGGAGGGCAGAAGCTACACCTTC; CDR3aa: CASSPTGEGRSYTF
d_gene: NA; v_gene: TRBV5-1; j_gene: TRBJ1-3; abundance: NA; CDR3nt: TGCGCCAGCAGCTTGGAGCGGGGCGGAAACACCATATATTTT; CDR3aa: CASSLERGGNTIYF
d_gene: NA; v_gene: TRBV10-3; j_gene: TRBJ1-4; abundance: many; CDR3nt: TGTGCCTCATCCCCCCAGGGCGATGAAAAACTGTTTTTT; CDR3aa: CASSPQGDEKLFF
d_gene: TRBD1; v_gene: TRBV12-3/TRBV12-4; j_gene: TRBJ1-1; abundance: NA; CDR3nt: TGTGCTAGTGCTACGACAGGGGGCAGGAGCACTGAAGCTTTCTTT; CDR3aa: CASATTGGRSTEAFF
d_gene: NA; v_gene: TRBV7-2; j_gene: TRBJ2-2; abundance: NA; CDR3nt: TGTGCCAGCACGAGACAGGGGGAGCTGTTTTTT; CDR3aa: CASTRQGELFF
d_gene: NA; v_gene: TRBV29-1; j_gene: TRBJ2-7; abundance: NA; CDR3nt: TGCAGCGTTGGAGGGCTCGAGCAGTACTTC; CDR3aa: CSVGGLEQYF
d_gene: TRBD1; v_gene: TRBV19; j_gene: TRBJ1-5; abundance: few; CDR3nt: TGTGCCTGGGGGGGACAGGGCGATCAGCCCCAGCATTTT; CDR3aa: CAWGGQGDQPQHF
d_gene: TRBD1; v_gene: TRBV10-3; j_gene: TRBJ2-3; abundance: NA; CDR3nt: TGTGCCATCAGTGGGACAGGGAGTCGAGATACGCAGTATTTT; CDR3aa: CAISGTGSRDTQYF
d_gene: NA; v_gene: TRBV10-3; j_gene: TRBJ1-1; abundance: few; CDR3nt: TGTGCCCCCAGTCGGAACACTGAAGCTTTCTTT; CDR3aa: CAPSRNTEAFF
d_gene: NA; v_gene: TRBV25-1; j_gene: TRBJ1-2; abundance: NA; CDR3nt: TGTGCCAGCAGTCCTCCCGGGGTGGGCTATGGCTACACCTTC; CDR3aa: CASSPPGVGYGYTF
d_gene: TRBD1; v_gene: TRBV20-1; j_gene: TRBJ1-5; abundance: few; CDR3nt: TGCAGTGCTAGAGGTTTGGGACAGGGCAATCAGCCCCAGCATTTT; CDR3aa: CSARGLGQGNQPQHF
d_gene: NA; v_gene: TRBV9; j_gene: TRBJ2-7; abundance: NA; CDR3nt: TGTGCCAGCAGCCAATCCCCACTTACCTACGAGCAGTACTTC; CDR3aa: CASSQSPLTYEQYF
d_gene: NA; v_gene: TRBV6-5; j_gene: TRBJ1-6; abundance: NA; CDR3nt: TGTGCCAGCAGTTCTTTGGGGCCGGATTCACCCCTCCACTTT; CDR3aa: CASSSLGPDSPLHF
d_gene: NA; v_gene: TRBV29-1; j_gene: TRBJ1-2; abundance: NA; CDR3nt: TGCAGCGTTGGCGGGCCGAGGTATGGCTACACCTTC; CDR3aa: CSVGGPRYGYTF